This T cell receptor (beta chain) was found in a study of Graves' ophthalmopathy and Graves' hyperthyroidism. Concerning this clonotype itself: Its antigen is not known.

Study-wide results and caveats: Sensitivity reached just under 90% and specificity over 65% for a 13-signature model separating ophthalmopathy from stable hyperthyroidism.

For repertoire sequencing, the TCR beta CDR3 regions were amplified from RNA transcripts. First-round RT-PCR used HTBI primers; second-round multiplex PCR followed. TCRdb analysed the multiplex PCR reads with MiXCR anew, one entry per CDR3 protein. The sample includes approximately 210,000 distinct CDR3 sequences, around 30% seen only once; the top ten take approximately 8.2%. Trimming took off 7 bases at V and 0 bases at J, with 9 bases between the two ends. Germline V gives CDR1 MNHNS, CDR2 SASEGT. CDR3 length: 13 residues. Ophthalmopathy donors' eye disease showed moderate-to-severe activity, CAS of at least 3, NOSPECS of at least 4 and duration under 3 months.

The TCR was taken from a man aged 50 to 60 with Graves' ophthalmopathy. Material: peripheral blood. The V and J genes are TRBV6-1 and TRBJ1-2; no clear D. The CDR3 nucleotides are TGTGCCAGCATAATACATTCTAACTATGGCTACACCTTC. It encodes CASIIHSNYGYTF.